This T cell receptor (beta chain) was observed in a study of OX40 agonist ivuxolimab in advanced cancers. The V segment lost 5 bases and the J segment 1 base; nucleotides outside the gene matches: 6. CDR1 is MGHDK and CDR2 is SYGVNS in the germline V gene. The CDR3 is 16 residues long. Generated by immunoSEQ multiplex PCR, the TCRdb table keeps only in-frame clones and is missing some. The sample has under 70,000 clones, approximately 90% seen once; the top ten hold roughly 8%. This chain connects TRBV25-1 to TRBJ1-3; the match to TRBD1 covers 9 bases. The sample was CD4+ or CD8+ T cells sorted from blood, taken in a trial of the OX40 agonist ivuxolimab. The receptor was isolated from an adult with an advanced solid tumor such as melanoma, head and neck, liver or kidney cancer. The CDR3 protein is CASSPKDRGSGNTIYF. The CDR3 DNA sequence: TGTGCCAGCAGTCCTAAGGACAGGGGTTCTGGAAACACCATATATTTT. The variable domain in full, completed from reference TRBV25-1 and TRBJ1-3, reads EADIYQTPRYLVIGTGKKITLECSQTMGHDKMYWYQQDPGMELHLIHYSYGVNSTEKGDLSSESTVSRIRTEHFPLTLESARPSHTSQYLCASSPKDRGSGNTIYFGEGSWLTVV.